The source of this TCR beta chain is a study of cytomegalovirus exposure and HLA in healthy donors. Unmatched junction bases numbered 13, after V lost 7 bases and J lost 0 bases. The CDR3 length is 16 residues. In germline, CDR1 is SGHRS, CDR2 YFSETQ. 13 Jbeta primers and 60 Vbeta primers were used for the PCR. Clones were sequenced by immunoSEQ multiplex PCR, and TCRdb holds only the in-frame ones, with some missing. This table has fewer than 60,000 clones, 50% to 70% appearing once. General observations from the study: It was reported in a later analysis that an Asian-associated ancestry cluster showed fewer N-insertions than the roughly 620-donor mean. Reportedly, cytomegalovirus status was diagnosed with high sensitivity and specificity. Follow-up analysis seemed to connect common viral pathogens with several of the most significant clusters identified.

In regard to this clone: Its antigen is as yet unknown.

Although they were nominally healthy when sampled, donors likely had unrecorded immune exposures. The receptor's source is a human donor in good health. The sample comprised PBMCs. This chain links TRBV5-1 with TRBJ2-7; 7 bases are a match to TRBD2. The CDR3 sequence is CASGPVGGGNSYEQYF. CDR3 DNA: TGCGCCAGCGGACCCGTTGGCGGGGGAAACTCCTACGAGCAGTACTTC.